This T cell receptor beta chain was obtained from a study of T cells expressing NK-cell markers. Study overall: Cells sorted as CD3+CD56+NKG2C+, CD3+CD56+NKG2C- and CD3+CD56-NKG2C+ T cells supplied the TCR beta repertoires.

With respect to this clonotype: Its antigen is still unknown.

Whole-study results and caveats: The HCMV specificity of the expanded NKG2C+ T cell clones stayed unresolved. The share of CD8+ T cells held by dominant NKG2C+ clonotypes was about 1.0-7.5% in several donors.

Using the 5' RACE reads, TCRdb records one entry per CDR3 protein without DNA. The sample yields 350,000 to 450,000 distinct CDR3 sequences, of which the top ten take up around 5.3%. The CDR3 extends over 15 amino acids. Germline V gene data show CDR1 as SNHLY and CDR2 as FYNNEI. The V call is TRBV2, the J call TRBJ2-1; with no DNA, the TCRdb D assignment of TRBD2 cannot be verified. The TCR sequence derives from a man aged 18 to 69 in good health. Sequenced sample: blood T cells: a sorted CD56 or NKG2C T cell subset, CD4+ or CD8+ T cells, or bulk PBMC T cells (not recorded which). CDR3 region: CASSEEGRGHNEQFF. The entire variable domain, with the rest obtained from reference TRBV2 and TRBJ2-1, is as follows: EPEVTQTPSHQVTQMGQEVILRCVPISNHLYFYWYRQILGQKVEFLVSFYNNEISEKSEIFDDQFSVERPDGSNFTLKIRSTKLEDSAMYFCASSEEGRGHNEQFFGPGTRLTVL.